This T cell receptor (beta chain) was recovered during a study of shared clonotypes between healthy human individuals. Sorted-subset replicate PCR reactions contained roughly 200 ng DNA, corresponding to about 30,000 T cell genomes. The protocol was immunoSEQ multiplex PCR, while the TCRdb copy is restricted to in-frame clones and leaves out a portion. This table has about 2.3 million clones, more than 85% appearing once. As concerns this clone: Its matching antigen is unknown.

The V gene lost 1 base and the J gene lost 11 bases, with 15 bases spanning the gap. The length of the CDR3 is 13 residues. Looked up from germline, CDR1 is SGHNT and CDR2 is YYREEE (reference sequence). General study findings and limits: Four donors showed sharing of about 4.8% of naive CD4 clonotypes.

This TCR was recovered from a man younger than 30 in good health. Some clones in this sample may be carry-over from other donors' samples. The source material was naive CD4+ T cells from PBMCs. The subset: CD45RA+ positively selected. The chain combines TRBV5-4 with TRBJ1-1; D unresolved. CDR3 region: CASSLWGSVHAFF. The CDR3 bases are TGTGCCAGCAGCTTGTGGGGATCGGTTCACGCTTTCTTT.